A selection of T cell receptor beta chains follows, all from one sample in a study of human T cells and chemical hapten exposure. TCRdb re-called the RACE reads through MiXCR, storing one row per CDR3 protein. The sample gives roughly 380,000 distinct CDR3 sequences, approximately 5% of which show up once; just over 2.5% is in the top ten. This sample comprised whole blood, obtained in connection with sensitization to the hapten diphenylcyclopropenone (DPC). The source of these receptors is a woman aged 45-65 years with alopecia areata. Some clones in this sample may be carry-over from other donors' samples. The conserved cysteine and the conserved F or W are not part of the CDR3 here. D genes are given only for firm matches.

D gene	V gene	J gene	CDR3 protein
NA	TRBV3-1	TRBJ1-2	ASSDPRTPGPYGYT
TRBD1	TRBV12-3/TRBV12-4	TRBJ1-2	ASSLRQGAHGYT
NA	TRBV12-3/TRBV12-4	TRBJ1-1	ASSFAREIDTEAF
TRBD1	TRBV27	TRBJ2-1	ASSSGEQGAREQF
TRBD1	TRBV7-2	TRBJ2-3	ASSGGQGFTDTQY
NA	TRBV3-1	TRBJ2-3	ASSQDEGLTPTDTQY
NA	TRBV7-6	TRBJ2-3	ASSQLLDTQY
NA	TRBV7-7	TRBJ2-7	ASSRGLSYEQY
TRBD1	TRBV28	TRBJ2-4	ASSRGTGEY
NA	TRBV28	TRBJ2-7	ASSDKYYEQY
TRBD2	TRBV6-2/TRBV6-3	TRBJ2-1	ASRGSSGLYNEQF
NA	TRBV29-1	TRBJ2-5	SVEDYEGKETQY
NA	TRBV5-1	TRBJ2-2	ASSLAAREGTGELF
NA	TRBV9	TRBJ2-3	ASSVTPRGFTDGTQY
TRBD1	TRBV29-1	TRBJ2-2	SVDRSGGSGELF
NA	TRBV7-8	TRBJ2-3	ASSLAQGTTDTQY
TRBD2	TRBV3-1	TRBJ2-1	ASSHGLSGGRDEQF
NA	TRBV6-5	TRBJ2-7	ASSWGGDEQY
TRBD1	TRBV20-1	TRBJ1-1	SARTGGANTEAF
NA	TRBV7-9	TRBJ2-3	AILSGTSFTSTDTQY
NA	TRBV19	TRBJ1-5	ASLPGTSNQPQH
NA	TRBV12-3/TRBV12-4	TRBJ2-1	ASTFEGPAEGSYNEQF
NA	TRBV3-1	TRBJ2-3	ASSQGLRSTDTQY
NA	TRBV5-1	TRBJ1-3	ASSLEDPGGNTIY
NA	TRBV5-5	TRBJ1-2	ASSLSQGTNYGYT
TRBD1	TRBV10-3	TRBJ2-3	AIKPGQGAPSGSPDTQY
NA	TRBV7-8	TRBJ2-3	ASSLGSRTDTQY
TRBD1	TRBV5-1	TRBJ1-6	ASSPNGQGVSPLH
TRBD1	TRBV7-2	TRBJ2-3	ASRFDRGRSDTQY
TRBD1	TRBV20-1	TRBJ1-2	SATTGDYGYT
NA	TRBV12-3/TRBV12-4	TRBJ1-3	ASRHSSSGNTIY
TRBD2	TRBV20-1	TRBJ2-3	SAPRVAGFTDTQY
TRBD1	TRBV5-4	TRBJ2-5	ASSLDRGEQETQY
TRBD2	TRBV20-1	TRBJ2-7	SAETSGRGSYEQY
NA	TRBV16	TRBJ1-5	ASSQSKVSNQPQH
TRBD2	TRBV9	TRBJ2-3	ASSVEGGGRTDTQY
NA	TRBV4-2	TRBJ2-3	ASSQSGVAGTDTQY
NA	TRBV2	TRBJ2-1	ASSEEGTGGNKQF
NA	TRBV15	TRBJ2-6	ATSRALVGANVLT
NA	TRBV5-1	TRBJ2-1	ASSLLARSYNEQF
NA	TRBV7-9	TRBJ1-1	ASSLIGSPLNTEAF
NA	TRBV9	TRBJ1-6	ASSADVYNSPLH
TRBD2	TRBV20-1	TRBJ2-1	SARALAGLGNEQF
NA	TRBV11-2	TRBJ2-3	ASSSRLTDTQY
NA	TRBV10-3	TRBJ1-5	AAGGSNQPQH
TRBD1	TRBV30	TRBJ1-6	ASGTEDNSPLH
NA	TRBV4-1	TRBJ1-1	ASSQFVQGGTEAF
NA	TRBV3-1	TRBJ1-4	ASSQRGNEKLF
NA	TRBV20-1	TRBJ2-6	SARGGNSGANVLT
NA	TRBV12-3/TRBV12-4	TRBJ2-2	ASNRKRELF
TRBD1	TRBV13	TRBJ1-1	ASSSPRDSNTEAF
TRBD2	TRBV20-1	TRBJ2-7	SARPLREQTYEQY
NA	TRBV29-1	TRBJ2-7	SVELTGDEQY